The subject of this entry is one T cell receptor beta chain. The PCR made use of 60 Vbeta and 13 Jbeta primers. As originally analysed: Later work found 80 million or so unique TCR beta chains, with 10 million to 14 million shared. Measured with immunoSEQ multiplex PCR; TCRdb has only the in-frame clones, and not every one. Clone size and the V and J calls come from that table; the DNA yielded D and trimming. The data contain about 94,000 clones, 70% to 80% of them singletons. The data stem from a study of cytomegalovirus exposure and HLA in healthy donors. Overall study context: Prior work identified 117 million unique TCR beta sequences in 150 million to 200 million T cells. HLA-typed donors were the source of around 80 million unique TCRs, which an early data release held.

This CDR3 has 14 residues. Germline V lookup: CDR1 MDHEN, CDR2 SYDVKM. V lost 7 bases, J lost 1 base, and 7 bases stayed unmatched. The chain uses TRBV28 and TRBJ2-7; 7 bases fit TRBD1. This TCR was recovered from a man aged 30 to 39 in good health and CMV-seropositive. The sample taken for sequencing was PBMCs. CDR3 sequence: CASNPPGQSYEQYF. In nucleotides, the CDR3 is TGTGCCAGCAACCCCCCGGGACAGTCCTACGAGCAGTACTTC.